One sample yielded the 20 T cell receptor beta chains listed below, sequenced in a study of blood T cell repertoires in COVID-19. The method was immunoSEQ multiplex PCR; TCRdb's version includes in-frame clones alone and lacks a portion of them. The sample has roughly 70,000 clones, 85% to 90% seen once. Sequencing was done on a sample of peripheral blood. These receptors were taken from a woman of 80 years or more with active COVID-19.

The chain couples TRBV19 to TRBJ2-2; D remains ambiguous. Germline V gives CDR1 LNHDA, CDR2 SQIVND (reference sequence). This CDR3 is built from 12 residues. The V gene lost 6 bases and the J gene lost 3 bases, with 5 bases spanning the gap. The CDR3 sequence is CASRSDTGELFF. As DNA, the CDR3 is TGTGCCAGTAGGAGCGACACCGGGGAGCTGTTTTTT.

V and J are TRBV14 and TRBJ1-3, with D uncertain. The CDR3 contains 14 residues. Germline CDR1 is SGHDN and CDR2 is FVKESK. V was pared by 1 base and J by 7 bases, with 11 bases between. The CDR3 sequence is CASSQGLATNTIYF. The DNA for the CDR3 is TGTGCCAGCAGCCAAGGGTTGGCAACGAACACCATATATTTT. The entire variable domain, with the rest obtained from reference TRBV14 and TRBJ1-3, is as follows: EAGVTQFPSHSVIEKGQTVTLRCDPISGHDNLYWYRRVMGKEIKFLLHFVKESKQDESGMPNNRFLAERTGGTYSTLKVQPAELEDSGVYFCASSQGLATNTIYFGEGSWLTVV.

V usage is TRBV11-3 and J usage is TRBJ2-7, with D possibly matching TRBD2 (5 bases). Trimming took off 5 bases at V and 0 bases at J, with 14 bases between the two ends. The CDR3 totals 15 residues. CDR1 and CDR2 from the germline V gene are SGHNT and YENEEA. Here the CDR3 reads CASSAPGFRSYEQYF. The CDR3 DNA sequence: TGTGCCAGCAGCGCCCCGGGATTTCGCTCCTACGAGCAGTACTTC.

This clone has only one observation. CDR3 in DNA: TGTGCTAGTGGTTTGGCGCCGGGTACGTATGAGCAGTTCTTC. Translation: CASGLAPGTYEQFF. J is TRBJ2-1 and V is TRBV12-5; D is unresolved. V dropped 1 base and J dropped 8 bases, with 12 bases sitting between them. Germline V gene data show CDR1 as LGHNT and CDR2 as FRNRAP. CDR3 length equals 14 residues. The whole variable domain, filled in from reference TRBV12-5 and TRBJ2-1, reads DARVTQTPRHKVTEMGQEVTMRCQPILGHNTVFWYRQTMMQGLELLAYFRNRAPLDDSGMPKDRFSAEMPDATLATLKIQPSEPRDSAVYFCASGLAPGTYEQFFGPGTRLTVL.

The V gene is TRBV5-6, the J gene TRBJ2-7; 10 bases fit TRBD2. Germline V gives CDR1 SGHDT, CDR2 YYEEEE. CDR3 length: 16 amino acids. With 0 bases clipped from V and 3 bases from J, the junction kept 6 bases outside the gene matches. As DNA, the CDR3 is TGTGCCAGCAGCTTGGGGGCTAGCGGGAGTTTCTACGAGCAGTACTTC. It is translated as CASSLGASGSFYEQYF.

The rearrangement links TRBV11-1 to TRBJ2-5, with a possible D match to TRBD2 (6 bases). The V gene lost 0 bases and the J gene lost 1 base, with 15 bases spanning the gap. There are 17 residues in the CDR3. Germline-derived CDR1 and CDR2 are SGHAT and FQDESV (reference sequence). CDR3 nucleotides: TGTGCCAGCAGCTTAGCCTACCGGGCGGGGACCCAAGAGACCCAGTACTTC. Its translation: CASSLAYRAGTQETQYF.

This clone has a single count. The gene calls are TRBV6-6 and TRBJ2-2, with D uncertain. Germline V gene lookup returns CDR1 MNHNY and CDR2 SVGAGI (reference sequence). The CDR3 length is 13 residues. V dropped 6 bases and J dropped 5 bases, with 10 bases sitting between them. The CDR3 loop reads CASSQISTGELFF. CDR3 DNA: TGTGCCAGCAGCCAGATTTCGACCGGGGAGCTGTTTTTT.

J is TRBJ2-7 and V is TRBV25-1, with 9 bases aligning to TRBD1. Unmatched junction bases numbered 0, after V lost 6 bases and J lost 0 bases. CDR1 MGHDK and CDR2 SYGVNS come from the germline V gene. The CDR3 covers 13 residues. CDR3 sequence (DNA): TGTGCCAGCAGGGACAGGGGCTCCTACGAGCAGTACTTC. This translates into CASRDRGSYEQYF.

J is TRBJ1-1 and V is TRBV6-5; no clear D gene. Germline V lookup: CDR1 MNHEY, CDR2 SVGAGI. V was shortened by 6 bases and J by 1 base, with 12 bases between the two germline ends. This CDR3 region has 14 residues. CDR3 region: CASSYNRGNTEAFF. In nucleotides, the CDR3 is TGTGCCAGCAGCTACAACCGGGGGAACACTGAAGCTTTCTTT.

This clone was recorded only once. V and J are TRBV18 and TRBJ2-2; D ambiguous. V dropped 1 base and J dropped 0 bases, with 6 bases sitting between them. Germline lookup yields CDR1 KGHSH and CDR2 LQKENI. The CDR3 totals 15 residues. The CDR3 DNA reads as TGTGCCAGCTCACCACGGCTAGCGAACACCGGGGAGCTGTTTTTT. It is translated as CASSPRLANTGELFF.

V and J are TRBV5-6 and TRBJ2-3; 11 positions match TRBD1. CDR1 and CDR2 (germline): SGHDT, YYEEEE. V lost 4 bases and J lost 4; bases outside the gene matches: 5. The CDR3 length is 15 residues. CDR3 nucleotides: TGTGCCAGCAGCGCCGGGACAGGGGGGCCAGATACGCAGTATTTT. Protein: CASSAGTGGPDTQYF.

This clone has more than one count but fewer than ten. The CDR3 sequence: CSVGPPYRQGRGTDTQYF. As DNA, the CDR3 is TGCAGCGTTGGCCCCCCCTACAGACAGGGAAGGGGGACAGATACGCAGTATTTT. The gene calls are TRBV29-1 and TRBJ2-3; the match to TRBD1 covers 7 bases. The CDR3 has 18 amino acids. V lost 4 bases, J lost 3 bases, and 19 bases stayed unmatched. Germline V gene data show CDR1 as SQVTM and CDR2 as ANQGSEA.

The chain combines TRBV19 with TRBJ1-1; the match to TRBD1 covers 7 bases. Germline V gene data show CDR1 as LNHDA and CDR2 as SQIVND (reference sequence). The CDR3 contains 17 residues. V trimming: 3 bases; J trimming: 0 bases; junction bases outside the gene matches: 10. The CDR3 loop is CASSMGRQGLMNTEAFF. As DNA, the CDR3 is TGTGCCAGTAGTATGGGCCGACAGGGCCTCATGAACACTGAAGCTTTCTTT.

The chain combines TRBV6-6 with TRBJ2-3; D uncertain. Germline V CDR1 and CDR2: MNHNY, SVGAGI (reference sequence). The CDR3 is made up of 15 amino acids. V lost 0 bases and J 2 bases, leaving 9 bases between the germline ends. CDR3 in amino acids: CASSYSKRPTDTQYF. CDR3 nucleotide sequence: TGTGCCAGCAGTTACTCGAAGCGACCCACAGATACGCAGTATTTT.

This rearrangement joins TRBV2 to TRBJ1-2; TRBD1 agrees at 7 bases. The CDR3 consists of 15 residues. Germline trimming cut 4 bases from V and 2 bases from J; bases unmatched to any gene: 7. Germline loops: CDR1 SNHLY, CDR2 FYNNEI. Here the CDR3 DNA reads TGTGCCAGCAGTGTCCAAGGGGGCCCCAACTATGGCTACACCTTC. Encoded protein: CASSVQGGPNYGYTF.

Remarks on this clone: The same CDR3 also results from other DNA sequences found in this sample. The chain has TRBV18 and TRBJ1-2, with D perhaps matching TRBD1 (5 bases). The CDR3 has 13 residues. Trimming took 3 bases from V and 2 from J, leaving 7 bases between them. Germline CDR1 reads KGHSH; CDR2 reads LQKENI. The CDR3 loop reads CASSPDSNYGYTF. CDR3 coding DNA: TGTGCCAGCTCACCCGACAGCAACTATGGCTACACCTTC. Supplemented by reference TRBV18 and TRBJ1-2, the full variable domain reads NAGVMQNPRHLVRRRGQEARLRCSPMKGHSHVYWYRQLPEEGLKFMVYLQKENIIDESGMPKERFSAEFPKEGPSILRIQQVVRGDSAAYFCASSPDSNYGYTFGSGTRLTVV.

The V and J genes are TRBV6-6 and TRBJ2-2; D remains unclear. With 5 bases removed from V and 2 bases from J, the gap between germline ends came to 9 bases. CDR3 length: 14 amino acids. Germline V lookup: CDR1 MNHNY, CDR2 SVGAGI (reference sequence). In DNA form, the CDR3 reads TGTGCCAGCAGTGTGTCAGTAAACACCGGGGAGCTGTTTTTT. Translating it yields CASSVSVNTGELFF.

The chain carries TRBV28 and TRBJ1-1; D unresolved. This CDR3 region has 15 residues. Trimming cost V 7 bases and J 3 bases, with 18 bases left between them. The germline gives CDR1 MDHEN, CDR2 SYDVKM. CDR3 sequence (DNA): TGTGCCAGCACCCGGTGGGAGGGCGCGTACACTGAAGCTTTCTTT. Encoded protein: CASTRWEGAYTEAFF.

This clone was counted between two and nine times. This sequence joins TRBV6-1 and TRBJ2-7, with a possible D match to TRBD2 (5 bases). There are 13 residues in the CDR3. The germline V and J ends were trimmed by 1 base and 3 bases, with 7 bases remaining between them. Germline V gene sequence: CDR1 MNHNS, CDR2 SASEGT. DNA for the CDR3: TGTGCCAGCAGTGAAGAAGGAGGCTACGAGCAGTACTTC. Translating it yields CASSEEGGYEQYF.

In DNA, the CDR3 is TGTGCCAGCAGTCCACGAGGGTGGATTAACTATGGCTACACCTTC. Amino acids: CASSPRGWINYGYTF. V and J are TRBV28 and TRBJ1-2; no reliable D call. This CDR3 has 15 residues. CDR1 is MDHEN, CDR2 SYDVKM, per germline. V lost 5 bases to trimming and J lost 1 base, with 14 bases between them.